Presented here are 30 T cell receptor beta chains from one specimen sequenced in a study of beta chain features in type 1 diabetes. Whole-study results and caveats: All four CD4+ subsets from Type 1 diabetes patients carried moderately but significantly shorter TCRB CDR3s.

The isolated RNA, all of it, was reverse transcribed, so expressed TCRB transcripts were what got sequenced. Sequenced by immunoSEQ multiplex PCR; TCRdb stores in-frame clones only, minus some. Here the sample spans 300,000 to 400,000 clones, 8.5% to 10% being singletons. Their antigen targets remain unknown. Sequenced material: central memory CD4+ T cells from blood. The source is a man between 25 and 39 years old with type 1 diabetes.

The chain is built from TRBV6-5 and TRBJ2-1, with TRBD1 matching 7 bases. Unmatched junction bases numbered 8, after V lost 7 bases and J lost 5 bases. CDR1 and CDR2 from the germline V gene are MNHEY and SVGAGI. CDR3 length equals 14 residues. This CDR3 reads CASNPGTVHNEQFF. CDR3 DNA: TGTGCCAGCAATCCCGGGACAGTTCACAATGAGCAGTTCTTC.

This clone has at least ten counts. The chain links TRBV7-6 to TRBJ2-7; no firm D call. From germline, CDR1 is SGHVS and CDR2 FNYEAQ. V lost 4 bases and J lost 7, with 17 bases in between. This CDR3 is built from 14 residues. Here the CDR3 reads CASSYLTDPREQYF. The CDR3 DNA reads as TGTGCCAGCAGCTATCTGACTGACCCTAGGGAGCAGTACTTC.

This clone has only a few counts. The junction shows a germline mismatch at one end, possibly a read error. CDR3 nucleotides: TGTGCTAGCAGCTTAGCCAAAGGACAGCGGGGCCTTAATGGCAATCAGCCCCAGCATTTT. It codes for CASSLAKGQRGLNGNQPQHF. J is TRBJ1-5 and V is TRBV7-2; perhaps TRBD1 as D (6 bases). This CDR3 region has 20 residues. CDR1 and CDR2 from the germline V gene are SGHTA and FQGNSA.

J is TRBJ2-3 and V is TRBV5-1; TRBD2 aligns across 10 bases. This CDR3 region has 15 residues. Germline-derived CDR1 and CDR2 are SGHRS and YFSETQ. Unmatched junction bases numbered 5, after V lost 5 bases and J lost 2 bases. This CDR3 reads CASRGTSEYTDTQYF. The CDR3 DNA is TGCGCCAGCAGAGGGACTAGCGAGTACACAGATACGCAGTATTTT.

V is TRBV14 and J is TRBJ2-5; 8 positions match TRBD1. The J call is in doubt because the DNA end fits TRBJ2-7 better. This CDR3 has 13 amino acids. CDR1 is SGHDN and CDR2 is FVKESK in the germline V gene. The chain's CDR3 is CASSQADRVEQYF. Written as DNA, the CDR3 is TGTGCCAGCAGCCAGGCGGACAGGGTCGAGCAGTACTTC.

The chain carries TRBV18 and TRBJ2-6, with 8 positions matching TRBD2. The CDR3 length is 17 residues. The germline V gene encodes CDR1 KGHSH and CDR2 LQKENI. With 4 bases clipped from V and 0 bases from J, the junction kept 5 bases outside the gene matches. The CDR3 DNA follows: TGTGCCAGCTCACTGACTAGCGTCGACTCTGGGGCCAACGTCCTGACTTTC. This codes for CASSLTSVDSGANVLTF.

This clone was seen a few times. The chain couples TRBV6-1 to TRBJ1-1; 10 bases agree with TRBD1. CDR1 and CDR2 from the germline V gene are MNHNS and SASEGT. CDR3 length equals 14 residues. Unmatched junction bases numbered 4, after V lost 5 bases and J lost 4 bases. The CDR3 sequence: CASSWGQGSTEAFF. In DNA, the CDR3 is TGTGCCAGCAGTTGGGGACAGGGGAGCACTGAAGCTTTCTTT.

The genes are TRBV14 and TRBJ2-7; 10 bases match TRBD1. Losses at the gene ends were 1 base for V and 6 bases for J; bases not matched to a gene: 12. From germline, CDR1 is SGHDN and CDR2 FVKESK. The CDR3 is 17 residues long. The DNA for the CDR3 is TGTGCCAGCAGCCAAGGGTTCCCGGGACAGGGGATCTCCGAGCAGTACTTC. Protein product: CASSQGFPGQGISEQYF.

Only a few counts were recorded for this clone. The genes are TRBV7-9 and TRBJ1-2, with D unresolved. Trimming left V 5 bases short and J 3 bases short, with 10 bases between. CDR3 length: 13 amino acids. Germline V gene lookup returns CDR1 SEHNR and CDR2 FQNEAQ (reference sequence). CDR3 loop: CASSAGSHYGYTF. CDR3 sequence (DNA): TGTGCCAGCAGCGCCGGATCGCACTATGGCTACACCTTC.

The rearrangement links TRBV27 to TRBJ2-7; the D is unclear. Trimming stripped 4 bases from V and 6 bases from J, with 25 bases between. The V gene's germline CDR1 is MNHEY and CDR2 SMNVEV (reference sequence). This CDR3 comprises 17 residues. Here the CDR3 DNA reads TGTGCCAGCAGTTCCCCTAGGATGGGCGGTGGAAGGTTCGAGCAGTACTTC. Its protein product is CASSSPRMGGGRFEQYF.

This clone showed up many times. V and J are TRBV27 and TRBJ2-2, with 8 bases lining up with TRBD2. CDR1 and CDR2 (germline): MNHEY, SMNVEV (reference sequence). This CDR3 contains 14 residues. Trimming took 7 bases from V and 4 from J; bases not matched to a gene: 5. CDR3 DNA: TGTGCCAGCAAGGGACTAGGTAGCACCGGGGAGCTGTTTTTT. Translation gives CASKGLGSTGELFF.

The rearrangement links TRBV5-1 to TRBJ2-3; possible D gene TRBD1, 6 bases. The CDR3 contains 15 residues. Germline CDR1 and CDR2: SGHRS and YFSETQ. V shed 0 bases and J shed 4 bases, with 12 bases lying between them. CDR3 DNA sequence: TGCGCCAGCAGCTTGGAAGGACAGCTGCCAGATACGCAGTATTTT. Its protein is CASSLEGQLPDTQYF.

The sample holds a few counts of this clone. V gene TRBV27 combines with J gene TRBJ2-7; no definite D call. The CDR3 spans 14 residues. The germline V gene encodes CDR1 MNHEY and CDR2 SMNVEV (reference sequence). Between the trimmed V and J ends, which lost 0 bases and 1 base, there was a span of 7 bases. The DNA for the CDR3 is TGTGCCAGCAGTTTATCAGGGCTTTCCTACGAGCAGTACTTC. It yields the protein CASSLSGLSYEQYF.

The V gene is TRBV28, the J gene TRBJ1-2, with TRBD1 matching 9 bases. The V and J ends lost 5 bases and 7 bases, in that order; junction bases with no gene match: 8. CDR3 length equals 14 residues. In germline, CDR1 is MDHEN, CDR2 SYDVKM. CDR3 loop: CASSTGDRAGGYTF. The CDR3 DNA reads as TGTGCCAGCAGTACAGGGGACAGGGCAGGTGGCTACACCTTC.

With respect to this clone: A clone one base away is much larger, so this may be a read error. This specimen includes other DNA sequences encoding the same CDR3. The J gene is TRBJ1-1, the V gene TRBV14; 9 bases line up with TRBD1. Trimming at V came to 3 bases and at J to 1 base, leaving 0 bases not matched to a gene. The V gene's germline CDR1 is SGHDN and CDR2 FVKESK. The CDR3 consists of 14 residues. This CDR3 is CASSQDRGNTEAFF. The CDR3 DNA is TGTGCCAGCAGCCAGGACAGGGGGAACACTGAAGCTTTCTTT.

In nucleotides, the CDR3 is TGTGCCAGCAGCCAAGCAGGGTATGGCTACACCTTC. It encodes CASSQAGYGYTF. The V call is TRBV14, the J call TRBJ1-2; possibly TRBD1 for D (5 bases). Trimming removed 1 base from V and 5 bases from J, with 5 bases in between. The CDR3 runs 12 residues. Germline V CDR1 and CDR2: SGHDN, FVKESK.

The chain is built from TRBV6-5 and TRBJ2-1; D possibly uses TRBD1 or TRBD2 (5 bases each). There are 11 residues in the CDR3. CDR1 and CDR2 from the germline V gene are MNHEY and SVGAGI. V lost 11 bases, J lost 7 bases, and 12 bases lay in between. The DNA for the CDR3 is TGTGCCTGTCACTGGGGGAATGAGCAGTTCTTC. Its protein is CACHWGNEQFF.

V gene TRBV7-2 combines with J gene TRBJ1-1, with D possibly being TRBD1 (6 bases). The V and J ends lost 3 bases and 3 bases respectively, with 14 bases between them. The CDR3 is made up of 15 amino acids. The V gene's germline CDR1 is SGHTA and CDR2 FQGNSA. CDR3 sequence: CASSFTTGGDTEAFF. CDR3 coding DNA: TGTGCCAGCAGCTTCACGACAGGAGGAGACACTGAAGCTTTCTTT. The whole variable domain, remainder taken from reference TRBV7-2 and TRBJ1-1, is GAGVSQSPSNKVTEKGKDVELRCDPISGHTALYWYRQSLGQGLEFLIYFQGNSAPDKSGLPSDRFSAERTGGSVSTLTIQRTQQEDSAVYLCASSFTTGGDTEAFFGQGTRLTVV.

There are a few counts of this clone. This sequence joins TRBV15 and TRBJ2-7; 7 bases align to TRBD2. The V segment lost 4 bases and the J segment 2 bases; nucleotides outside the gene matches: 5. Germline V gene lookup returns CDR1 LNHNV and CDR2 YYDKDF (reference sequence). This CDR3 contains 14 residues. CDR3 protein: CATSKTGGTYEQYF. DNA of the CDR3: TGTGCCACCAGCAAGACGGGAGGTACCTACGAGCAGTACTTC.

This clone has a handful of counts. V is TRBV28 and J is TRBJ1-3; no clear D. Trimming cost V 8 bases and J 4 bases, with 21 bases left between them. This CDR3 region has 16 residues. Germline CDR1 reads MDHEN; CDR2 reads SYDVKM. CDR3 DNA: TGTGCCAGCCTCCGGCGTAGAGGGCTGAAAGGAAACACCATATATTTT. Protein product: CASLRRRGLKGNTIYF.

This clone was seen more than once but under ten times. V and J are TRBV27 and TRBJ2-3, with D perhaps TRBD2 (5 bases). Germline-derived CDR1 and CDR2 are MNHEY and SMNVEV (reference sequence). This CDR3 is 14 amino acids long. Trimming shortened V by 2 bases and J by 3 bases, and 9 bases separated the two germline ends. The CDR3 coding sequence is TGTGCCAGCAGTTTAGAGCGGAGTACAGATACGCAGTATTTT. It translates to CASSLERSTDTQYF.

This clone was seen a handful of times. For the CDR3, the DNA is TGTGCCTGGAGTCAAGGGGGAAACACCATATATTTT. This sequence encodes CAWSQGGNTIYF. The chain joins TRBV30 to TRBJ1-3; D call uncertain. V shed 2 bases and J shed 4 bases, with 6 bases lying between them. This CDR3 has 12 residues. Germline-derived CDR1 and CDR2 are GTSNPN and SVGIG (reference sequence). Drawing the rest from reference TRBV30 and TRBJ1-3, the complete variable domain is SQTIHQWPATLVQPVGSPLSLECTVEGTSNPNLYWYRQAAGRGLQLLFYSVGIGQISSEVPQNLSASRPQDRQFILSSKKLLLSDSGFYLCAWSQGGNTIYFGEGSWLTVV.

This clone was seen a handful of times. The gene calls are TRBV18 and TRBJ1-1; no reliable D call. V shed 6 bases and J shed 9 bases, with 8 bases lying between them. The length of the CDR3 is 10 residues. The germline CDR1 and CDR2 sequences are KGHSH and LQKENI. This chain's CDR3 is CASSTGKAFF. The CDR3 DNA is TGTGCCAGCTCTACCGGGAAAGCTTTCTTT.

The V call is TRBV2, the J call TRBJ1-4; 7 bases fit TRBD1. V trimming: 5 bases; J trimming: 8 bases; junction bases outside the gene matches: 5. The CDR3 contains 13 residues. CDR1 SNHLY and CDR2 FYNNEI come from the germline V gene. The CDR3 region has the DNA TGTGCCAGCAGTCGAAGGGGGCGGGAAAAACTGTTTTTT. It encodes CASSRRGREKLFF.

On this clone: The junction differs from germline at one of its ends, possibly a read error. The rearrangement uses TRBV6-1 and TRBJ2-6; D is unresolved. Germline CDR1 reads MNHNS; CDR2 reads SASEGT. This CDR3 has 13 amino acids. CDR3 region: CAISESGANVLTF. The CDR3 nucleotides are TGTGCCATCAGTGAGTCTGGGGCCAACGTCCTGACTTTC.

The CDR3 DNA is TGTGCCAGCAGTTTAGGCGACTACAATGAGCAGTTCTTC. Protein sequence: CASSLGDYNEQFF. This chain uses TRBV6-1 with TRBJ2-1; D call uncertain. CDR3 length: 13 amino acids. Germline CDR1 MNHNS, CDR2 SASEGT. Trimming left V 5 bases short and J 3 bases short, with 8 bases between.

This clone was picked up a small number of times. The chain employs TRBV28 and TRBJ1-1, with no clear D. V lost 7 bases, J lost 5 bases, and 17 bases lay in between. CDR3 length: 14 residues. Germline CDR1 reads MDHEN; CDR2 reads SYDVKM. The CDR3, as DNA: TGTGCCAGCACCCAAAGCCTCAGCGGGACTGAAGCTTTCTTT. Protein product: CASTQSLSGTEAFF.

This clone was seen more than once but under ten times. The V and J genes are TRBV5-1 and TRBJ2-5; maybe TRBD1 (6 bases). Germline assignment: CDR1 SGHRS and CDR2 YFSETQ. V shed 0 bases and J shed 7 bases, with 19 bases lying between them. The CDR3 spans 16 residues. The DNA of the CDR3 is TGCGCCAGCAGCTTGGAGGTCCAGGGGCGATTCGCGACCCAGTACTTC. As protein: CASSLEVQGRFATQYF.

V and J are TRBV19 and TRBJ1-1, with D unclear. V lost 5 bases, J lost 0 bases, and 7 bases lay in between. CDR3 length equals 13 residues. Germline values: CDR1 LNHDA, CDR2 SQIVND (reference sequence). The CDR3 loop reads CASSPVMNTEAFF. DNA of the CDR3: TGTGCCAGTAGTCCCGTTATGAACACTGAAGCTTTCTTT.

This clone occurred a few times. The V gene is TRBV9, the J gene TRBJ2-3; 11 bases line up with TRBD2. The germline gives CDR1 SGDLS, CDR2 YYNGEE. This CDR3 spans 17 amino acids. J gave up 5 bases and V 4 bases, and 12 bases lay outside the gene matches. The CDR3 DNA follows: TGTGCCAGCAGCTTAACGACTAGCGGGGTGGGAGGAGATACGCAGTATTTT. This encodes CASSLTTSGVGGDTQYF.